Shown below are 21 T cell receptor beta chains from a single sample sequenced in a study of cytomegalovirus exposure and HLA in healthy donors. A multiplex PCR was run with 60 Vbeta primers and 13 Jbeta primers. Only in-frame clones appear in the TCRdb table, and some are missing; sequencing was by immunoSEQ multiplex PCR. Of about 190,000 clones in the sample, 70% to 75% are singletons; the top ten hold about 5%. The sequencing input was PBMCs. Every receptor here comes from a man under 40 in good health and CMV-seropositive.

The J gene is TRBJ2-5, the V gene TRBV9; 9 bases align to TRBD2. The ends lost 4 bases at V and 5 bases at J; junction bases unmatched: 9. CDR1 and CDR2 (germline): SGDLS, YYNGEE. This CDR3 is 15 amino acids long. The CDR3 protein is CASSPGGLAAETQYF. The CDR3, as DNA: TGTGCCAGCAGCCCGGGGGGACTAGCTGCGGAGACCCAGTACTTC. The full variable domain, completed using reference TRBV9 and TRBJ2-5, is DSGVTQTPKHLITATGQRVTLRCSPRSGDLSVYWYQQSLDQGLQFLIQYYNGEERAKGNILERFSAQQFPDLHSELNLSSLELGDSALYFCASSPGGLAAETQYFGPGTRLLVL.

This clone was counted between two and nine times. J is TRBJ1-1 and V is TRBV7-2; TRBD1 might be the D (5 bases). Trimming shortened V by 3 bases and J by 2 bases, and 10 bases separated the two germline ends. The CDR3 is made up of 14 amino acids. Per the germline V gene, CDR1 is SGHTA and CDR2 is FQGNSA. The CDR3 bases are TGTGCCAGCAGCTTCCCGACAGAAAACACTGAAGCTTTCTTT. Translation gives CASSFPTENTEAFF.

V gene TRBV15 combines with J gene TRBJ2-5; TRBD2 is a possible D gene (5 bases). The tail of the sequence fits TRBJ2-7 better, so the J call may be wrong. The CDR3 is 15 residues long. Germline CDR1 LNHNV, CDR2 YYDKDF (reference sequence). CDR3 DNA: TGTGCCACCAGCAGAGATAGGGCGGGTATCTACGAGCAGTACTTC. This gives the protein CATSRDRAGIYEQYF.

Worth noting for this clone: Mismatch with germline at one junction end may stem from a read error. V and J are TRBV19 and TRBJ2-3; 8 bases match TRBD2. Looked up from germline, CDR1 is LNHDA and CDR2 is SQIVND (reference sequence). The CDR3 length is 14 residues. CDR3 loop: CTSRTSRSTDTQYF. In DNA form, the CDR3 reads TGTACCAGTAGGACTAGCCGAAGCACAGATACGCAGTATTTT.

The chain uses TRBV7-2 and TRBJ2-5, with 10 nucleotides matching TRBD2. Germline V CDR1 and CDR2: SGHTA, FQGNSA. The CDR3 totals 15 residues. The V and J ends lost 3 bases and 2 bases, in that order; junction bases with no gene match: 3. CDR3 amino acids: CASSFQAGGQETQYF. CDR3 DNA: TGTGCCAGCAGCTTTCAAGCGGGGGGGCAAGAGACCCAGTACTTC.

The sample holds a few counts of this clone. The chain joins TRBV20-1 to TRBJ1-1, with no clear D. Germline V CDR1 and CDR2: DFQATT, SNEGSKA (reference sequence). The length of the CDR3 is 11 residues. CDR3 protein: CTPPSRVEAFF. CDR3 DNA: TGCACCCCCCCTAGTAGAGTTGAAGCTTTCTTT.

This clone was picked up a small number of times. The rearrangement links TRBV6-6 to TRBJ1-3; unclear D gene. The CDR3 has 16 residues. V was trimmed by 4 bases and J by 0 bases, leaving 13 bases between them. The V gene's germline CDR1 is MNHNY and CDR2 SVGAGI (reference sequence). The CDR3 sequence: CASSWRRESSGNTIYF. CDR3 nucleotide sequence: TGTGCCAGCAGTTGGCGGCGGGAGAGCTCTGGAAACACCATATATTTT.

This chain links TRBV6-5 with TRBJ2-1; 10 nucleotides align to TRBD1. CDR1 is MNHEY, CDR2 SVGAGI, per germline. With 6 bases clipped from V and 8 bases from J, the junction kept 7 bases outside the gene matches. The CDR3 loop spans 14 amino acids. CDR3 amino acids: CASRDRGQGYEQFF. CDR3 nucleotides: TGTGCCAGCAGAGACAGGGGGCAAGGATATGAGCAGTTCTTC.

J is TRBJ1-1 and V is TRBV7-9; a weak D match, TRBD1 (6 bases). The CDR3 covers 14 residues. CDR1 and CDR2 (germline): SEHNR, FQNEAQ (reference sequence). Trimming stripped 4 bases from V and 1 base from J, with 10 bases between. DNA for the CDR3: TGTGCCAGCAGCTCCTGGACAGAGAACACTGAAGCTTTCTTT. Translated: CASSSWTENTEAFF.

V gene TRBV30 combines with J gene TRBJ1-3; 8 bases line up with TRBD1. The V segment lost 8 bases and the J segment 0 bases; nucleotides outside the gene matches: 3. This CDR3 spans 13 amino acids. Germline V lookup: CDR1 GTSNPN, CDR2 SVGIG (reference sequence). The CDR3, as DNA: TGTGCCCGTCAGGGGGCCTCTGGAAACACCATATATTTT. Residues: CARQGASGNTIYF.

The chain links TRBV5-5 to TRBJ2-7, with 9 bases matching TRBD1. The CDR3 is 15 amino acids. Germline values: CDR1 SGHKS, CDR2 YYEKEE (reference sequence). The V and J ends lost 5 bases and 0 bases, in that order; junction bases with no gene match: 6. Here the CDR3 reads CASRRTGDYSYEQYF. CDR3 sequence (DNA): TGTGCCAGCAGACGGACAGGGGACTACTCCTACGAGCAGTACTTC. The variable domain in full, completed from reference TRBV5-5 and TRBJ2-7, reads DAGVTQSPTHLIKTRGQQVTLRCSPISGHKSVSWYQQVLGQGPQFIFQYYEKEERGRGNFPDRFSARQFPNYSSELNVNALLLGDSALYLCASRRTGDYSYEQYFGPGTRLTVT.

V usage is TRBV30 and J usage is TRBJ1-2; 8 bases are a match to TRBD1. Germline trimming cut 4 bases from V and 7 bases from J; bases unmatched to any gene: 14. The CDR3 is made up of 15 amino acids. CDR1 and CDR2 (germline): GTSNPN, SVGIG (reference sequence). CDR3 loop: CAWNRSDREMSGYTF. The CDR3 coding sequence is TGTGCCTGGAACCGATCGGACAGGGAGATGAGTGGCTACACCTTC.

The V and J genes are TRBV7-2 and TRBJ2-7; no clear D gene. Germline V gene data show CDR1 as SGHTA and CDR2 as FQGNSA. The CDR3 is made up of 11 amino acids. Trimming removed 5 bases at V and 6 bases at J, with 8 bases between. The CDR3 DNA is TGTGCCAGCAGCCCAGTGGCCGAGCAGTACTTC. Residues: CASSPVAEQYF. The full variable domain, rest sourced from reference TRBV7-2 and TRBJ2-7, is GAGVSQSPSNKVTEKGKDVELRCDPISGHTALYWYRQSLGQGLEFLIYFQGNSAPDKSGLPSDRFSAERTGGSVSTLTIQRTQQEDSAVYLCASSPVAEQYFGPGTRLTVT.

CDR3 DNA: TGTGCCACCGGCGGGACTAGCGGATCTCAAGAGACCCAGTACTTC. Translation: CATGGTSGSQETQYF. V and J are TRBV6-6 and TRBJ2-5; 11 bases match TRBD2. The CDR3 covers 15 residues. Germline V gene data show CDR1 as MNHNY and CDR2 as SVGAGI (reference sequence). V lost 10 bases, J lost 2 bases, and 9 bases stayed unmatched.

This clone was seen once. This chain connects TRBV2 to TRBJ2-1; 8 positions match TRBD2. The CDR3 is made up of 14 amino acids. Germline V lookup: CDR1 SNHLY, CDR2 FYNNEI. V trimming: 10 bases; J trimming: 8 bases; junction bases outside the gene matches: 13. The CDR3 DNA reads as TGTGCCACCCAGCGGGGGCTCCCTTACTATGAGCAGTTCTTC. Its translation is CATQRGLPYYEQFF. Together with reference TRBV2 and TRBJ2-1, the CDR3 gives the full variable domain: EPEVTQTPSHQVTQMGQEVILRCVPISNHLYFYWYRQILGQKVEFLVSFYNNEISEKSEIFDDQFSVERPDGSNFTLKIRSTKLEDSAMYFCATQRGLPYYEQFFGPGTRLTVL.

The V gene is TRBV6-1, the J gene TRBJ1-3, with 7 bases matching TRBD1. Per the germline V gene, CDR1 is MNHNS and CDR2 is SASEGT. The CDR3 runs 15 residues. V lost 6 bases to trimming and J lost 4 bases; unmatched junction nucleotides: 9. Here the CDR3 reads CASRGGQNLGNTIYF. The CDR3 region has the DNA TGTGCCAGCAGGGGGGGACAGAACCTGGGAAACACCATATATTTT.

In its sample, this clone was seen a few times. CDR3 sequence reads: CASSFGTGITEAFF. Written as DNA, the CDR3 is TGTGCCAGCAGCTTCGGGACAGGGATCACTGAAGCTTTCTTT. The chain carries TRBV7-2 and TRBJ1-1, with 9 bases fitting TRBD1. The CDR3 consists of 14 residues. The V segment lost 3 bases and the J segment 4 bases; nucleotides outside the gene matches: 3. Germline V gene sequence: CDR1 SGHTA, CDR2 FQGNSA.

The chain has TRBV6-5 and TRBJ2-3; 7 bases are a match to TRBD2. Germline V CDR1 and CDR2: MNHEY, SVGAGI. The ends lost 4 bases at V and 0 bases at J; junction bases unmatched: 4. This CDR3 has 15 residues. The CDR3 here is CASSSRGGSTDTQYF. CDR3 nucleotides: TGTGCCAGCAGTTCGCGCGGGGGAAGCACAGATACGCAGTATTTT.

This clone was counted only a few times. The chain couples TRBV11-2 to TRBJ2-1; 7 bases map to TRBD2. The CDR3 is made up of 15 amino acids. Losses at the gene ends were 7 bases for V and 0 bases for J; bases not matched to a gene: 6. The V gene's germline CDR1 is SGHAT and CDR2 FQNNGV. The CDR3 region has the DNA TGTGCCAGCACCACCGGACTAGACTCCTACAATGAGCAGTTCTTC. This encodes CASTTGLDSYNEQFF.

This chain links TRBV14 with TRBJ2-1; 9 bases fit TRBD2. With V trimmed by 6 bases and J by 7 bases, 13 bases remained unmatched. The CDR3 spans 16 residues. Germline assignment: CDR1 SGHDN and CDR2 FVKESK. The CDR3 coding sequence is TGTGCCAGCAGTCAAATCGCGGGGGGGCTCTGGAATGAGCAGTTCTTC. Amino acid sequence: CASSQIAGGLWNEQFF.

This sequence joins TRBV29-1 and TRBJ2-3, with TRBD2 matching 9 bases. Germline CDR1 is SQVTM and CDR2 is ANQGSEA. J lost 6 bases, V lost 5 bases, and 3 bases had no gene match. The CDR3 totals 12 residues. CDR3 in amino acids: CSVFLAGDTQYF. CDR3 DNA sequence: TGCAGCGTTTTTCTAGCGGGGGATACGCAGTATTTT.